This TCR beta chain appears in the sequencing data of a study of beta chain features in type 1 diabetes. Reverse transcription of all isolated RNA meant that expressed TCRB transcripts were sequenced. Profiled with immunoSEQ multiplex PCR; TCRdb holds only in-frame clones, not every one. The sample includes more than 350,000 clones, around 10% of them seen just once. This clone came up many times. The clonotype was recovered from a woman aged 18 to 35 in good health. The sequenced sample was naive CD4+ T cells from blood.

The CDR3 DNA follows: TGCAGCGCTAGGGGACGGAGTTACGAGCAGTACTTC. Translated: CSARGRSYEQYF. The chain combines TRBV29-1 with TRBJ2-7; either TRBD1 or TRBD2 may fit D (5 bases each). CDR1 and CDR2 from the germline V gene are SQVTM and ANQGSEA. V dropped 7 bases and J dropped 4 bases, with 14 bases sitting between them. The CDR3 runs to 12 residues.